The present T cell receptor (beta chain) was sequenced within a study of response to subunit inactivated influenza vaccine. Using its own MiXCR run on the RT-PCR reads, TCRdb lists one record per CDR3 protein. The repertoire holds about 540,000 distinct CDR3 sequences, with roughly 23% as singletons. This clonotype was counted a few times. Germline CDR1 reads MNHEY; CDR2 reads SVGAGI. V was clipped by 0 bases and J by 7 bases; unmatched bases: 4. CDR3 length: 16 amino acids. In addition, the sample was reused for a study of T cells expressing NK-cell markers. From that second work: Template switching by 5'RACE with UMIs generated the TCR beta cDNA.

The chain has TRBV6-5 and TRBJ1-6; 9 positions match TRBD1. The sequencing here drew on CD4+ T cells sorted from PBMCs, taken roughly 13 days after vaccination. This receptor was identified in a man between 50 and 59 years old who received an inactivated influenza vaccine. Written as DNA, the CDR3 is TGTGCCAGCAGTTACTCGTGGGACAGGGTGAATTCACCCCTCCACTTT. Translating gives CASSYSWDRVNSPLHF.